These 26 T cell receptor beta chains originate from one sample sequenced in a study of cytomegalovirus exposure and HLA in healthy donors. PCR used 60 Vbeta primers and 13 Jbeta primers. Using immunoSEQ multiplex PCR, the repertoire was profiled, and TCRdb retains in-frame clones only, with some absent. The table includes under 150,000 clones, 60% to 85% detected once. The material sequenced was PBMCs. Receptors were obtained from a woman in her 40s in good health and CMV-seronegative.

The V call is TRBV10-3, the J call TRBJ2-1; TRBD2 might be the D (5 bases). Germline CDR1 is ENHRY and CDR2 is SYGVKD. This CDR3 region has 16 residues. Deletions cut 0 bases from V and 0 bases from J, with 9 bases between. For the CDR3, the DNA is TGTGCCATCAGTGAGTCGACCGGGGACTCCTACAATGAGCAGTTCTTC. It specifies CAISESTGDSYNEQFF.

The rearrangement joins TRBV5-1 to TRBJ2-2; D may be TRBD1 (6 bases). The ends were cut back, 0 bases at V and 0 bases at J, with 9 bases in the middle. Germline CDR1 reads SGHRS; CDR2 reads YFSETQ. This CDR3 spans 16 amino acids. CDR3 region: CASSLVRGTNTGELFF. In DNA form, the CDR3 reads TGCGCCAGCAGCTTGGTAAGGGGGACGAACACCGGGGAGCTGTTTTTT. The complete variable domain, with remaining parts taken from reference TRBV5-1 and TRBJ2-2, reads KAGVTQTPRYLIKTRGQQVTLSCSPISGHRSVSWYQQTPGQGLQFLFEYFSETQRNKGNFPGRFSGRQFSNSRSEMNVSTLELGDSALYLCASSLVRGTNTGELFFGEGSRLTVL.

With regard to this clone: The junction departs from the called germline gene at one end, perhaps through a read error. The rearrangement uses TRBV5-4 and TRBJ1-4; D might be TRBD1 (5 bases). The CDR3 covers 15 residues. Germline values: CDR1 SGHNT, CDR2 YYREEE (reference sequence). The CDR3 loop is CASSLNTGTNEKLFF. For the CDR3, the DNA is TGTGCCAGCAGCTTGAACACAGGCACTAATGAAAAACTATTTTTT.

As regards this clone: One end of the junction fails to match germline, which may point to a read error. V and J are TRBV4-3 and TRBJ2-7, with a tentative D call TRBD1 (6 bases). Germline V gene data show CDR1 as LGHNA and CDR2 as YSLEER. The CDR3 runs 16 residues. The chain's CDR3 is CASSQARTVSSHEQYF. CDR3 sequence (DNA): TGCGCCAGCAGCCAGGCAAGGACAGTATCCTCCCACGAGCAGTACTTC.

The rearrangement uses TRBV5-1 and TRBJ1-6; TRBD1 matches 7 bases. The J segment lost 4 bases and the V segment lost 4 bases, leaving 20 bases of the junction unmatched. Looked up from germline, CDR1 is SGHRS and CDR2 is YFSETQ. This CDR3 contains 20 residues. The chain's CDR3 is CASSSRGQLLPGGYNSPLHF. The CDR3 DNA sequence: TGCGCCAGCAGCAGCCGGGGACAGTTACTCCCTGGGGGTTATAATTCACCCCTCCACTTT. Based on the CDR3 plus reference TRBV5-1 and TRBJ1-6, the full variable domain is KAGVTQTPRYLIKTRGQQVTLSCSPISGHRSVSWYQQTPGQGLQFLFEYFSETQRNKGNFPGRFSGRQFSNSRSEMNVSTLELGDSALYLCASSSRGQLLPGGYNSPLHFGNGTRLTVT.

The chain links TRBV4-2 to TRBJ2-1, with D maybe TRBD1 (6 bases). Per germline, CDR1 LGHNA and CDR2 YNFKEQ. The CDR3 runs to 15 residues. Trimming cost V 2 bases and J 3 bases, with 11 bases left between them. The CDR3 DNA is TGTGCCAGCAGCCAAATAACAGGGAACTACAATGAGCAGTTCTTC. Amino acids: CASSQITGNYNEQFF.

V usage is TRBV14 and J usage is TRBJ1-2; a weak D match, TRBD1 (5 bases). Trimming stripped 5 bases from V and 3 bases from J, with 13 bases between. The CDR3 has 14 residues. Germline CDR1 and CDR2: SGHDN and FVKESK. The CDR3 loop reads CASSINLGDYGYTF. The CDR3 DNA reads as TGTGCCAGCAGCATCAACCTAGGGGACTATGGCTACACCTTC.

J is TRBJ1-2 and V is TRBV14, with D possibly being TRBD1 (5 bases). V shed 0 bases and J shed 8 bases, with 19 bases lying between them. Germline assignment: CDR1 SGHDN and CDR2 FVKESK. CDR3 length: 16 residues. Here the CDR3 DNA reads TGTGCCAGCAGCCAAGATCCTCGGGGGAGCGCTAGGGGCTACACCTTC. Translation: CASSQDPRGSARGYTF.

The chain couples TRBV29-1 to TRBJ2-2, with D tentatively TRBD2 (6 bases). Trimming shortened V by 4 bases and J by 5 bases, and 11 bases separated the two germline ends. Germline V gene lookup returns CDR1 SQVTM and CDR2 ANQGSEA. This CDR3 has 13 amino acids. The CDR3 bases are TGCAGCGTTGGTCTGCGGGGAACCGGGGAGCTGTTTTTT. It is translated as CSVGLRGTGELFF.

The chain combines TRBV28 with TRBJ2-5; D might be TRBD2 (5 bases). Germline values: CDR1 MDHEN, CDR2 SYDVKM. The CDR3 sequence is 12 residues long. V lost 2 bases to trimming and J lost 9 bases, with 10 bases between them. The CDR3 DNA follows: TGTGCCAGCAGTTTAACATTCGGGGCCCAGTACTTC. This sequence encodes CASSLTFGAQYF.

V is TRBV5-4 and J is TRBJ2-5; D is possibly TRBD1 (6 bases). V dropped 0 bases and J dropped 1 base, with 13 bases sitting between them. This CDR3 region has 16 residues. Germline values: CDR1 SGHNT, CDR2 YYREEE (reference sequence). The CDR3 region is CASSLAEMGAQETQYF. Written as DNA, the CDR3 is TGTGCCAGCAGCTTGGCCGAGATGGGGGCCCAAGAGACCCAGTACTTC.

V gene TRBV2 combines with J gene TRBJ1-2; possible D gene TRBD1, 6 bases. The CDR3 covers 14 residues. The ends were cut back, 4 bases at V and 2 bases at J, with 11 bases in the middle. Germline V gives CDR1 SNHLY, CDR2 FYNNEI. The CDR3 reads CASSGNRVNYGYTF. The CDR3 DNA sequence: TGTGCCAGCAGTGGGAACAGGGTCAACTATGGCTACACCTTC.

A few counts support this clone. The rearrangement uses TRBV19 and TRBJ1-4; D uncertain. The germline V and J ends were trimmed by 3 bases and 14 bases, with 10 bases remaining between them. Germline V lookup: CDR1 LNHDA, CDR2 SQIVND (reference sequence). This CDR3 has 11 residues. The CDR3 loop reads CASSIAGGLFF. The CDR3 nucleotides are TGTGCCAGTAGTATCGCGGGAGGCCTGTTTTTT.

The chain links TRBV5-4 to TRBJ1-2; D is ambiguous. In germline, CDR1 is SGHNT, CDR2 YYREEE (reference sequence). The ends were cut back, 7 bases at V and 2 bases at J, with 12 bases in the middle. The CDR3 runs to 13 residues. The CDR3 coding sequence is TGTGCCAGCGGGGAGCGAGAAAACTATGGCTACACCTTC. Amino acids: CASGERENYGYTF.

V and J are TRBV5-6 and TRBJ1-2; 7 bases agree with TRBD1. J lost 8 bases, V lost 3 bases, and 16 bases had no gene match. The CDR3 spans 16 residues. Germline CDR1 and CDR2: SGHDT and YYEEEE. CDR3 in amino acids: CASSYQDRMPLWGYTF. In DNA form, the CDR3 reads TGTGCCAGCAGCTATCAGGACAGGATGCCTTTATGGGGCTACACCTTC.

This clone occurred a few times. The V call is TRBV9, the J call TRBJ1-2; 8 nucleotides agree with TRBD1. The CDR3 loop spans 16 amino acids. Losses at the gene ends were 3 bases for V and 0 bases for J; bases not matched to a gene: 7. CDR1 and CDR2 (germline): SGDLS, YYNGEE. CDR3 in DNA: TGTGCCAGCAGCGCGGGGGGACAGGCAGCTAACTATGGCTACACCTTC. Translating gives CASSAGGQAANYGYTF.

This clone showed up just once. The genes are TRBV27 and TRBJ2-1; tentative D call: TRBD1 (5 bases). Per germline, CDR1 MNHEY and CDR2 SMNVEV (reference sequence). V was pared by 4 bases and J by 5 bases, with 9 bases between. This CDR3 region has 13 residues. The CDR3 loop reads CASSYVQDNEQFF. In DNA, the CDR3 is TGTGCCAGCAGTTACGTACAGGACAATGAGCAGTTCTTC.

The chain combines TRBV5-1 with TRBJ1-2, with TRBD1 as a possible D gene (6 bases). V lost 0 bases, J lost 8 bases, and 17 bases lay in between. This CDR3 spans 15 amino acids. Per germline, CDR1 SGHRS and CDR2 YFSETQ. CDR3 residues: CASSLVAGAQVGYTF. Written as DNA, the CDR3 is TGCGCCAGCAGCTTGGTTGCGGGGGCCCAGGTCGGCTACACCTTC.

This chain connects TRBV27 to TRBJ1-4, with 9 bases fitting TRBD1. The V gene end was trimmed by 5 bases and the J gene end by 7 bases; junction bases not matched to a gene: 20. CDR1 and CDR2 (germline): MNHEY, SMNVEV (reference sequence). The length of the CDR3 is 19 residues. The DNA of the CDR3 is TGTGCCAGCAGTCTTTATTCTAGGCCGGGGACAGGGAGAGGTGAAAAACTGTTTTTT. Encoded protein: CASSLYSRPGTGRGEKLFF. Complete variable domain (other parts from reference TRBV27 and TRBJ1-4): EAQVTQNPRYLITVTGKKLTVTCSQNMNHEYMSWYRQDPGLGLRQIYYSMNVEVTDKGDVPEGYKVSRKEKRNFPLILESPSPNQTSLYFCASSLYSRPGTGRGEKLFFGSGTQLSVL.

This clone was observed once. This rearrangement joins TRBV15 to TRBJ1-4; 9 positions agree with TRBD1. The J segment lost 8 bases and the V segment lost 2 bases, leaving 3 bases of the junction unmatched. The CDR3 length is 14 residues. Per germline, CDR1 LNHNV and CDR2 YYDKDF (reference sequence). The CDR3 DNA is TGTGCCACCAGCAGAAAGACAGGGGGAGAAAAACTGTTTTTT. Its protein product is CATSRKTGGEKLFF.

As regards this clone: Additional DNA sequences in this sample encode the identical CDR3. In nucleotides, the CDR3 is TGTGCCAGCAGTTACCGCACCGGTAACACTGAAGCTTTCTTT. Its protein is CASSYRTGNTEAFF. The V and J genes are TRBV6-5 and TRBJ1-1; no definite D call. Germline assignment: CDR1 MNHEY and CDR2 SVGAGI. There are 14 residues in the CDR3. Trimming took off 2 bases at V and 2 bases at J, with 9 bases between the two ends.

This chain connects TRBV27 to TRBJ2-1, with 7 bases aligning to TRBD1. V dropped 7 bases and J dropped 1; count of bases not matched to a gene: 7. The CDR3 is 15 amino acids. CDR1 and CDR2 (germline): MNHEY, SMNVEV (reference sequence). In DNA form, the CDR3 reads TGTGCCAGCACCAACGAGGGGGCTTCCTACAATGAGCAGTTCTTC. Translation: CASTNEGASYNEQFF.

In its sample, this clone was seen once. The chain recombines TRBV28 with TRBJ2-5; perhaps TRBD1 as D (6 bases). The V gene's germline CDR1 is MDHEN and CDR2 SYDVKM. V was clipped by 5 bases and J by 0 bases, with 16 bases between them. The CDR3 covers 16 residues. The CDR3 spells CASSPYFRDNQETQYF. CDR3 DNA sequence: TGTGCCAGCAGTCCGTATTTCCGGGACAACCAAGAGACCCAGTACTTC.

CDR3 residues: CASSLSGGIKSYEQYF. CDR3 sequence (DNA): TGTGCCAGCAGTTTATCAGGAGGGATTAAATCCTACGAGCAGTACTTC. This sequence joins TRBV28 and TRBJ2-7; tentative D call: TRBD2 (6 bases). Germline V lookup: CDR1 MDHEN, CDR2 SYDVKM. V was shortened by 1 base and J by 1 base, with 14 bases between the two germline ends. The CDR3 is made up of 16 amino acids.

This clone occurred once. V gene TRBV12-5 combines with J gene TRBJ1-5; 10 bases align to TRBD1. Trimming took 0 bases from V and 6 from J; bases not matched to a gene: 8. CDR1 LGHNT and CDR2 FRNRAP come from the germline V gene. CDR3 size: 17 residues. The CDR3 region has the DNA TGTGCTAGTGGTTTGGTACTAGGGACAGGGGTAGGTCAGCCCCAGCATTTT. It translates to CASGLVLGTGVGQPQHF.

This clone has more than one count but fewer than ten. Distinct nucleotide sequences in the sample also encode this CDR3. The chain combines TRBV4-1 with TRBJ1-1, with no clear D. The CDR3 is 14 amino acids. V lost 0 bases and J 1 base, leaving 6 bases between the germline ends. Germline V gives CDR1 MGHRA, CDR2 YSYEKL. In DNA form, the CDR3 reads TGCGCCAGCAGCCAAGACCCAGGGAACACTGAAGCTTTCTTT. Protein sequence: CASSQDPGNTEAFF.